In its sample, the clone carrying this TCR beta chain was seen a few times. Its cognate antigen is unknown. As to time point: patch test 1, 2 weeks after DPC sensitization. As for treatment: therapeutic diphenylcyclopropenone sensitization with weekly scalp DPC. The CDR3 extends over 16 amino acids. Per the germline V gene, CDR1 is ENHRY and CDR2 is SYGVKD. Trimming cost V 2 bases and J 10 bases; bases outside gene matches: 10. This entry comes from a study of human T cells and chemical hapten exposure. The study, taken as a whole, reports: The number of TCRs above 1 in 1000 frequency did not change after DPC sensitization.

MiXCR was run by TCRdb on the RACE reads, yielding one entry per CDR3 protein. Of about 110,000 distinct CDR3 sequences in the sample, approximately 10% were seen once. The chain couples TRBV10-3 to TRBJ2-1, with 11 bases that match TRBD2. The sequence derives from a woman in her thirties or forties with alopecia areata. Some clones in this sample may be carry-over from other donors' samples. Sequencing was performed on whole blood, taken in connection with sensitization to the hapten diphenylcyclopropenone (DPC). This chain's CDR3 is CAISERSTSGDVEQFF. The DNA for the CDR3 is TGTGCCATCAGTGAGAGGTCGACTAGCGGGGACGTAGAGCAGTTCTTC.